Listed below are T cell receptor beta chains from one sample, sequenced in a study of cytomegalovirus exposure and HLA in healthy donors. The table came from immunoSEQ multiplex PCR; TCRdb's copy has only in-frame clones and leaves some out. Here the sample spans about 160,000 clones, around 83% being singletons. Sequencing used PBMCs. The origin of the receptors is a young man in good health and CMV-seropositive. Both conserved end residues are part of each CDR3. Each record gives: clone size, D gene, V gene, J gene, CDR3 protein, CDR3 DNA. D genes are given only for firm matches. Not all rows give a size; the values are once, few, many and, for expanded clones, a class.

>NA|TRBD2|TRBV11-3|TRBJ2-5
CASSRGGEETQYF
TGTGCCAGCAGCCGCGGGGGGGAAGAGACCCAGTACTTC
>NA|NA|TRBV4-1|TRBJ2-7
CASSQDRRYEQYF
TGCGCCAGCAGCCAAGACAGGCGTTACGAGCAGTACTTC
>NA|NA|TRBV6-1|TRBJ1-1
CASRHQTEAFF
TGTGCCAGCAGACACCAGACTGAAGCTTTCTTT
>NA|NA|TRBV29-1|TRBJ2-2
CSVGRAGAGELFF
TGCAGCGTTGGTAGGGCAGGGGCCGGGGAGCTGTTTTTT
>NA|TRBD1|TRBV28|TRBJ1-2
CASSSPGQGKEGYTF
TGTGCCAGCAGTTCCCCTGGACAGGGGAAGGAAGGCTACACCTTC
>NA|TRBD2|TRBV7-8|TRBJ2-1
CASSFHSATSGGAPNEQFF
TGTGCCAGCAGCTTCCATTCCGCGACTAGCGGGGGGGCCCCGAATGAGCAGTTCTTC
>NA|NA|TRBV18|TRBJ1-3
CASSRYREISGNTIYF
TGTGCCAGCTCACGGTACAGGGAAATCTCTGGAAACACCATATATTTT
>NA|NA|TRBV18|TRBJ2-7
CASSPRERTYEQYF
TGTGCCAGCTCACCAAGGGAGAGAACCTACGAGCAGTACTTC
>NA|NA|TRBV11-3|TRBJ2-7
CASSLDLLGLAASYEQYF
TGTGCCAGCAGCTTAGATCTCCTTGGCCTAGCCGCCTCCTACGAGCAGTACTTC
>NA|TRBD2|TRBV18|TRBJ2-1
CASSLTSGGRGNEQFF
TGTGCCAGCTCGCTGACTAGCGGGGGGAGAGGGAATGAGCAGTTCTTC
>NA|TRBD1|TRBV7-9|TRBJ1-2
CASSLDPGQGTNYGYTF
TGTGCCAGCAGCTTAGACCCCGGACAGGGGACTAACTATGGCTACACCTTC
>NA|NA|TRBV27|TRBJ2-2
CASSFSFPGELFF
TGTGCCAGCAGTTTTAGTTTCCCCGGGGAGCTGTTTTTT
>NA|TRBD1|TRBV6-5|TRBJ2-7
CASSYAGTGAYEQYF
TGTGCCAGCAGTTACGCCGGGACAGGAGCCTACGAGCAGTACTTC
>NA|NA|TRBV21-1|TRBJ1-2
CASSKESPAEGANYGYTF
TGTGCCAGCAGCAAAGAGTCGCCAGCTGAGGGGGCTAACTATGGCTACACCTTC
>NA|NA|TRBV15|TRBJ1-1
CATSRGIAGFMNTEAFF
TGTGCCACCAGCAGAGGGATAGCAGGGTTCATGAACACTGAAGCTTTCTTT
>NA|TRBD2|TRBV18|TRBJ2-5
CASSPGGGETQYF
TGTGCCAGCTCACCAGGCGGGGGAGAGACCCAGTACTTC
>NA|TRBD1|TRBV15|TRBJ1-1
CATSPRTGNTEAFF
TGTGCCACCAGCCCCCGGACAGGGAACACTGAAGCTTTCTTT
>NA|TRBD1|TRBV5-6|TRBJ1-1
CASSLVAGGRSEAFF
TGTGCCAGCAGCTTGGTGGCAGGGGGGCGGTCTGAAGCTTTCTTT
>NA|NA|TRBV5-4|TRBJ1-6
CASSLTGRNNSPLHF
TGTGCCAGCAGCTTGACAGGGCGGAATAATTCACCCCTCCACTTT
>once|NA|TRBV7-3|TRBJ2-7
CASSLKGGYEQYF
TGTGCCAGCAGCTTAAAAGGAGGATACGAGCAGTACTTC
>NA|TRBD2|TRBV6-5|TRBJ2-1
CASCPPGLAHEQFF
TGTGCCAGCTGTCCGCCGGGACTAGCACATGAGCAGTTCTTC
>NA|NA|TRBV5-4|TRBJ2-4
CASSYAGEIAKNIQYF
TGTGCCAGCAGCTATGCGGGTGAGATAGCCAAAAACATTCAGTACTTC
>NA|TRBD1|TRBV7-6|TRBJ2-5
CASSPNRGRWETQYF
TGTGCCAGCAGCCCTAACAGGGGGCGATGGGAGACCCAGTACTTC
>NA|NA|TRBV5-1|TRBJ1-2
CASSLASGEDGYTF
TGCGCCAGCAGCTTGGCCAGCGGGGAGGATGGCTACACCTTC
>NA|TRBD2|TRBV5-5|TRBJ2-7
CASSSRGGGISYEQYF
TGTGCCAGCAGCTCCCGCGGGGGAGGGATCTCCTACGAGCAGTACTTC
>NA|TRBD1|TRBV9|TRBJ1-4
CASSGDRGNEKLFF
TGTGCCAGCAGCGGGGACAGGGGGAACGAAAAACTGTTTTTT
>NA|NA|TRBV18|TRBJ1-5
CASSPQGGNQPQHF
TGTGCCAGCTCACCTCAGGGTGGCAATCAGCCCCAGCATTTT
>NA|NA|TRBV4-1|TRBJ1-2
CASSQGRTNYGYTF
TGCGCCAGCAGCCAAGGCAGGACTAACTATGGCTACACCTTC
>NA|TRBD1|TRBV5-8|TRBJ2-1
CASSPGQGFIDEQFF
TGTGCCAGCAGCCCAGGACAGGGGTTTATCGATGAGCAGTTCTTC
>NA|NA|TRBV7-9|TRBJ2-1
CASSYRGEQFF
TGTGCCAGCAGCTATCGAGGTGAGCAGTTCTTC
>NA|TRBD2|TRBV5-1|TRBJ2-1
CASSPGLAGASEQFF
TGCGCCAGCAGCCCAGGACTAGCGGGGGCTAGTGAGCAGTTCTTC
>NA|TRBD2|TRBV10-3|TRBJ2-1
CAISEGGGSYNEQFF
TGTGCCATCAGTGAGGGCGGGGGTAGCTACAATGAGCAGTTCTTC
>NA|NA|TRBV7-6|TRBJ2-7
CASSLGGVHVGYEQYF
TGTGCCAGCAGCTTAGGGGGGGTCCACGTCGGGTACGAGCAGTACTTC
>NA|TRBD2|TRBV9|TRBJ2-3
CASSETSGNTQYF
TGTGCCAGCAGCGAGACTAGCGGGAATACGCAGTATTTT
>NA|TRBD2|TRBV7-6|TRBJ2-7
CASTLGGGGLGDEQYF
TGTGCCAGCACCCTGGGCGGGGGAGGGCTGGGGGACGAGCAGTACTTC